This T cell receptor (beta chain) was sequenced in a study of blood T cell repertoires in COVID-19 (dated by TCRdb to 2019 to 2021). Background on the whole study: Collaborator samples came from the United States, Italy and Spain and covered acute and convalescent phases of COVID-19. Where available, HLA class I and class II types were obtained from metadata supplied by the sample provider rather than from assay-based typing. A freely available public database, intended as a resource for researchers studying the immune response to SARS-CoV-2, is where the repertoires were released. A de-identified subject ID, COVID-19 status, age in years and sex were almost always included in the sample metadata. The samples were drawn from two sources: the first 160 participants of the ongoing ImmuneRACE study, and 1,254 subjects contributed by 6 global collaborators. Subjects who had been exposed to COVID-19, were actively infected with it, or had recovered from it provided the deeply sampled blood TCRbeta repertoires that made up the dataset. The prospective study material was composed of cDNA or gDNA derived from T cells, B-cell-depleted T cells, or PBMCs.

CDR3 length: 14 amino acids, cysteine to phenylalanine. Left in the record is the CDR3 DNA by itself, 42 bases read in frame from the first base. As encoded in the germline V gene, CDR1 is KGHSH while CDR2 is LQKENI. As for this clone: It has no known antigen specificity. At one end, the junction sequence differs from germline, possibly due to a read error.

One collaborating source in Seattle enrolled patients during active infection and followed them longitudinally through the course of disease. Whole blood was collected in K2EDTA tubes by collaborating institutions according to the institutions' own protocols. For TCRbeta analysis, collaborators shipped samples as frozen whole blood, isolated PBMCs, or DNA extracted from either of those sample types. The immunoSEQ Assay, a bias-controlled multiplex PCR, was used to amplify TCRbeta CDR3 regions from genomic DNA. As for the original processing: Within the assay, amplification of reference gene primers was used to estimate how many nucleated cells each sample contained. Sequence reads were collapsed and filtered to measure the absolute abundance of every unique TCRbeta CDR3 rearrangement. For each sample, productive Simpson clonality was calculated as the square root of Simpson's diversity index across productive rearrangements. In TCRdb, the immuneACCESS table is reduced to in-frame sequences with V and J assigned. These tables do not hold every clone; where another copy was compared, an unresolved V gene accounts for under half, and the others remain unexplained. The V and J calls and clone size come from that table; D and trimming were worked out from the DNA. The sample has hundreds of thousands of clones on record, 80% to 90% of them singletons. The ten top clones hold 2.5% to 3.5% of the sample.

General findings and caveats noted by the study authors: The quantity of clinical and demographic metadata differed by source and by participant and was supplied without curation.

This clonotype was obtained from a woman aged 30 to 39 with COVID-19, enrolled during active disease. The chain links TRBV18 with TRBJ2-1, with 8 junctional bases fitting TRBD2. The sequencing input was peripheral blood. The bases read TGTGCCAGCTCCCCACAACGGGGGGGGAATGAGCAGTTCTTC. Protein translation: CASSPQRGGNEQFF.